The sequence of this T cell receptor (beta chain) was determined in a study of shared clonotypes between healthy human individuals. Study-level results: Non-shared clonotypes were found to have lower generation probabilities than the clonotypes that were shared by all four of the sorted-subset donors.

A note on this clone: As yet, its antigen is unknown.

Germline CDR1 and CDR2: SGHVS and FQNEAQ. This CDR3 region has 12 residues. V gave up 6 bases and J gave up 6 bases, with 8 bases separating them. Donors were healthy HIV-negative adults without recently reported acute infections or vaccinations. Methods used by the authors: ImmunoSEQ only sent back junction sequences with no quality scores, so filtering was done differently. The method was immunoSEQ multiplex PCR; TCRdb's version includes in-frame clones alone and lacks a portion of them. Clone size and V and J calls were adopted from that table, with D and trimming inferred from the DNA. The sample includes about a million clones, about 80% of them seen just once.

The clonotype comes from a man younger than 30 in good health. V gene TRBV7-8 combines with J gene TRBJ1-4; D is ambiguous. Specimen: memory CD4+ T cells sorted from blood. Noted subset: CD45RA-negative fraction. The chain's CDR3 is CASRLRDEKLFF. CDR3 coding DNA: TGTGCCAGCAGGCTACGTGATGAAAAACTGTTTTTT. Filled out from reference TRBV7-8 and TRBJ1-4, the complete variable domain reads GAGVSQSPRYKVAKRGQDVALRCDPISGHVSLFWYQQALGQGPEFLTYFQNEAQLDKSGLPSDRFFAERPEGSVSTLKIQRTQQEDSAVYLCASRLRDEKLFFGSGTQLSVL.